This is a list of T cell receptor beta chains from one sample in a study of shared clonotypes between healthy human individuals. This table comes from immunoSEQ multiplex PCR, and its TCRdb copy is limited to in-frame clones, with some not included. The top ten hold roughly 0.15% of the sample, which has roughly 2.6 million clones, around nine tenths seen once. The sequencing input was naive CD4+ T cells sorted from blood. These receptors all stem from a man between 18 and 29 years old in good health. Both conserved end residues are part of each CDR3. The order of the fields is clone size, V gene, J gene, D gene, CDR3 DNA, CDR3 protein. The D gene is left open where the match is weak. Not all rows give a size; the values are once, few, many and, for expanded clones, a class.

clone size: NA
V gene: TRBV7-2
J gene: TRBJ2-7
D gene: NA
CDR3 DNA: TGTGCCAGCAGCCTCCGCGGGTTGAGCTCCTACGAGCAGTACTTC
CDR3 protein: CASSLRGLSSYEQYF

clone size: NA
V gene: TRBV19
J gene: TRBJ2-7
D gene: TRBD2
CDR3 DNA: TGTGCCAGTAGCGACGGTATCGGGAGGTACGAGCAGTACTTC
CDR3 protein: CASSDGIGRYEQYF

clone size: few
V gene: TRBV9
J gene: TRBJ1-1
D gene: NA
CDR3 DNA: TGTGCCAGCAGCGTAGGGTGGACTCTGAACACTGAAGCTTTCTTT
CDR3 protein: CASSVGWTLNTEAFF

clone size: NA
V gene: TRBV28
J gene: TRBJ1-3
D gene: TRBD1
CDR3 DNA: TGTGCCAGCAAGGACAGGGCTTTCTCTGGAAACACCATATATTTT
CDR3 protein: CASKDRAFSGNTIYF

clone size: NA
V gene: TRBV9
J gene: TRBJ2-6
D gene: NA
CDR3 DNA: TGTGCCAGCAGCGTAGGGGCCTCTGGGGCCAACGTCCTGACTTTC
CDR3 protein: CASSVGASGANVLTF

clone size: NA
V gene: TRBV5-4
J gene: TRBJ2-1
D gene: NA
CDR3 DNA: TGTGCCAGCAGCCCCATGCGGGGCCCAACGAGGGATGAGCAGTTCTTC
CDR3 protein: CASSPMRGPTRDEQFF

clone size: NA
V gene: TRBV5-6
J gene: TRBJ1-3
D gene: TRBD1
CDR3 DNA: TGTGCCAGCAGCCTCGGACAGGTGATCTCTGGAAACACCATATATTTT
CDR3 protein: CASSLGQVISGNTIYF

clone size: NA
V gene: TRBV11-3
J gene: TRBJ2-1
D gene: TRBD2
CDR3 DNA: TGTGCCAGCAGTAAGCGGGGTAGCTCCTACAATGAGCAGTTCTTC
CDR3 protein: CASSKRGSSYNEQFF

clone size: few
V gene: TRBV5-1
J gene: TRBJ2-3
D gene: NA
CDR3 DNA: TGCGCCAGCAGCTTGGCGGCTAGCACAGATACGCAGTATTTT
CDR3 protein: CASSLAASTDTQYF

clone size: NA
V gene: TRBV5-4
J gene: TRBJ2-7
D gene: NA
CDR3 DNA: TGTGCCAGCAGCTTAATCGGCTCCTACGAGCAGTACTTC
CDR3 protein: CASSLIGSYEQYF

clone size: NA
V gene: TRBV21-1
J gene: TRBJ2-3
D gene: NA
CDR3 DNA: TGTGCCAGCAGCAAAGGGGGATCAGATACGCAGTATTTT
CDR3 protein: CASSKGGSDTQYF

clone size: NA
V gene: TRBV5-1
J gene: TRBJ2-3
D gene: TRBD1
CDR3 DNA: TGCGCCAGCAGCCTGGGGGACAGTACTAGCACAGATACGCAGTATTTT
CDR3 protein: CASSLGDSTSTDTQYF

clone size: NA
V gene: TRBV4-3
J gene: TRBJ1-6
D gene: NA
CDR3 DNA: TGCGCCAGCAGCCAAGAGGCTGGCGGGGGTAGGTCACCCCTCCACTTT
CDR3 protein: CASSQEAGGGRSPLHF

clone size: NA
V gene: TRBV9
J gene: TRBJ1-3
D gene: NA
CDR3 DNA: TGTGCCAGCAGCGTAGCTGGCAGAGCGGCCTCTGGAAACACCATATATTTT
CDR3 protein: CASSVAGRAASGNTIYF

clone size: NA
V gene: TRBV5-1
J gene: TRBJ2-1
D gene: NA
CDR3 DNA: TGCGCCAGCAGCTGGGGGGACCAAAGCTCCTACAATGAGCAGTTCTTC
CDR3 protein: CASSWGDQSSYNEQFF

clone size: once
V gene: TRBV4-3
J gene: TRBJ2-1
D gene: TRBD2
CDR3 DNA: TGCGCCAGCAGCCAATTCCCCTCAGGACTAGCTAACAATGAGCAGTTCTTC
CDR3 protein: CASSQFPSGLANNEQFF

clone size: NA
V gene: TRBV28
J gene: TRBJ1-3
D gene: NA
CDR3 DNA: TGTGCCAGCACCATAAGGAACGGGAGGACTCTTCGAAACACCATATATTTT
CDR3 protein: CASTIRNGRTLRNTIYF

clone size: once
V gene: TRBV7-9
J gene: TRBJ2-7
D gene: NA
CDR3 DNA: TGTGCCAGCAGCTTAGACAACGACGCGGAGCAGTACTTC
CDR3 protein: CASSLDNDAEQYF

clone size: NA
V gene: TRBV30
J gene: TRBJ1-4
D gene: NA
CDR3 DNA: TGTGCCTGGAGTGGCTATAGCCCTTCGGCTAATGAAAAACTGTTTTTT
CDR3 protein: CAWSGYSPSANEKLFF

clone size: NA
V gene: TRBV19
J gene: TRBJ2-1
D gene: NA
CDR3 DNA: TGTGCCAGTAGTATGGTAGCCCTCGGTCACAATGAGCAGTTCTTC
CDR3 protein: CASSMVALGHNEQFF

clone size: once
V gene: TRBV28
J gene: TRBJ2-7
D gene: NA
CDR3 DNA: TGTGCCAGCAGTTTAGGAGGCGACAAAGGCGAGCAGTACTTC
CDR3 protein: CASSLGGDKGEQYF

clone size: once
V gene: TRBV6-1
J gene: TRBJ1-1
D gene: NA
CDR3 DNA: TGTGCCAGCAGTGAAGCGATCAGGGCGAACACTGAAGCTTTCTTT
CDR3 protein: CASSEAIRANTEAFF

clone size: NA
V gene: TRBV7-2
J gene: TRBJ2-1
D gene: TRBD2
CDR3 DNA: TGTGCCAGCAGCCGCGGGAGGGCGGACTACAATGAGCAGTTCTTC
CDR3 protein: CASSRGRADYNEQFF

clone size: NA
V gene: TRBV11-2
J gene: TRBJ1-6
D gene: NA
CDR3 DNA: TGTGCCAGCAGCTTAATTGCGGGGCATTCACCCCTCCACTTT
CDR3 protein: CASSLIAGHSPLHF

clone size: NA
V gene: TRBV6-6
J gene: TRBJ2-7
D gene: NA
CDR3 DNA: TGTGCCAGCAATAGACCATCAGGTGGTGCCGAGCAGTACTTC
CDR3 protein: CASNRPSGGAEQYF

clone size: NA
V gene: TRBV19
J gene: TRBJ1-5
D gene: NA
CDR3 DNA: TGTGCCAGTAGTATAGGGGAGTCTTTAGTTCAGCCCCAGCATTTT
CDR3 protein: CASSIGESLVQPQHF

clone size: NA
V gene: TRBV27
J gene: TRBJ1-1
D gene: NA
CDR3 DNA: TGTGCCAGCAGTTTAACGGTCAGTGTAGCGACTGAAGCTTTCTTT
CDR3 protein: CASSLTVSVATEAFF

clone size: NA
V gene: TRBV4-3
J gene: TRBJ2-7
D gene: NA
CDR3 DNA: TGCGCCAGCAGCCAAGAGGTTCAGGGGGCAGCGGGGTACGAGCAGTACTTC
CDR3 protein: CASSQEVQGAAGYEQYF

clone size: once
V gene: TRBV7-9
J gene: TRBJ1-4
D gene: NA
CDR3 DNA: TGTGCCAGCAGCGTGACGGCCACTAATGAAAAACTGTTTTTT
CDR3 protein: CASSVTATNEKLFF

clone size: NA
V gene: TRBV2
J gene: TRBJ2-7
D gene: NA
CDR3 DNA: TGTGCCAGCAGCACCCAGCGGAACTCCTACGAGCAGTACTTC
CDR3 protein: CASSTQRNSYEQYF

clone size: NA
V gene: TRBV6-1
J gene: TRBJ1-1
D gene: NA
CDR3 DNA: TGTGCCAGCAGTGAAACAGGACTGAAGAACACTGAAGCTTTCTTT
CDR3 protein: CASSETGLKNTEAFF

clone size: NA
V gene: TRBV6-5
J gene: TRBJ1-1
D gene: NA
CDR3 DNA: TGTGCCAGCAGTTACTCTCGGTCCACTGAAGCTTTCTTT
CDR3 protein: CASSYSRSTEAFF

clone size: once
V gene: TRBV9
J gene: TRBJ1-3
D gene: NA
CDR3 DNA: TGTGCCAGCAGCGTAGGGGACCCGCGAGGAAACACCATATATTTT
CDR3 protein: CASSVGDPRGNTIYF

clone size: NA
V gene: TRBV9
J gene: TRBJ2-3
D gene: NA
CDR3 DNA: TGTGCCAGCAGCGTAGGTCCGGGAGTCAGCACAGATACGCAGTATTTT
CDR3 protein: CASSVGPGVSTDTQYF

clone size: NA
V gene: TRBV6-5
J gene: TRBJ1-3
D gene: NA
CDR3 DNA: TGTGCCAGCAAAGTCCCCTCTGGAAACACCATATATTTT
CDR3 protein: CASKVPSGNTIYF

clone size: NA
V gene: TRBV11-3
J gene: TRBJ2-5
D gene: TRBD1
CDR3 DNA: TGTGCCAGCAGCTTAGGTGGGACAGGGGACCAAGAGACCCAGTACTTC
CDR3 protein: CASSLGGTGDQETQYF

clone size: NA
V gene: TRBV30
J gene: TRBJ1-4
D gene: NA
CDR3 DNA: TGTGCCTGGTCGACTGGCGTTAATGAAAAACTGTTTTTT
CDR3 protein: CAWSTGVNEKLFF

clone size: NA
V gene: TRBV18
J gene: TRBJ1-3
D gene: TRBD1
CDR3 DNA: TGTGCCAGCTCACACAAACAGGGGAAGAGTGGAAACACCATATATTTT
CDR3 protein: CASSHKQGKSGNTIYF

clone size: NA
V gene: TRBV5-4
J gene: TRBJ2-3
D gene: NA
CDR3 DNA: TGTGCCAGCAGCTTGGGGGCAGGGCAATCCACAGATACGCAGTATTTT
CDR3 protein: CASSLGAGQSTDTQYF

clone size: NA
V gene: TRBV7-3
J gene: TRBJ2-3
D gene: NA
CDR3 DNA: TGTGCCAGCAGCTTAATGGGGGCTCTACACTCCACAGATACGCAGTATTTT
CDR3 protein: CASSLMGALHSTDTQYF